This T cell receptor beta chain derives from a study of blood T cell repertoires in COVID-19. Profiling relied on immunoSEQ multiplex PCR, and the TCRdb table lists in-frame clones only, not all of them. The data contain fewer than 55,000 clones, 81% of them singletons. The TCR originated in a woman older than 75 with COVID-19, enrolled during active disease. The source material was peripheral blood.

In DNA, the CDR3 is TGTGCCAGCAGCCAAACCGACAGCCTCTCCTACGAGCAGTACTTC. Translated: CASSQTDSLSYEQYF. The chain couples TRBV3-1 (or the pseudogene TRBV3-2) to TRBJ2-7, with D tentatively TRBD1 (5 bases). The germline CDR1 and CDR2 sequences are LGHDT and YNNKEL (reference sequence). The CDR3 has 15 residues. Trimming stripped 2 bases from V and 0 bases from J, with 11 bases between.